This T cell receptor (beta chain) originates from a study of radiation and T cells in renal cell carcinoma. The germline V gene encodes CDR1 MGHRA and CDR2 YSYEKL. Trimming at V came to 0 bases and at J to 9 bases, leaving 8 bases not matched to a gene. CDR3 size: 16 residues. This clone appeared a single time. Assay: immunoSEQ multiplex PCR; the TCRdb copy retains only in-frame clones and omits some. The repertoire holds 120,000 or so clones, roughly four fifths seen once, with about 1.9% in the top ten. Documented time point: blood 2 weeks post-SBRT. The sample's treatment: 15 Gy SBRT to primary tumor, nephrectomy 4 weeks later. The tumor was a clear cell renal cell carcinoma.

This specimen was blood, taken from a patient whose treatment included radiotherapy and nephrectomy. This receptor was obtained from an older woman with renal cell carcinoma. This chain joins TRBV4-1 and TRBJ1-5; TRBD1 agrees at 10 bases. CDR3 coding DNA: TGCGCCAGCAGCCAAGATCGTAAGACAGGGGGCCTGCCCCAGCATTTT. Encoded protein: CASSQDRKTGGLPQHF.